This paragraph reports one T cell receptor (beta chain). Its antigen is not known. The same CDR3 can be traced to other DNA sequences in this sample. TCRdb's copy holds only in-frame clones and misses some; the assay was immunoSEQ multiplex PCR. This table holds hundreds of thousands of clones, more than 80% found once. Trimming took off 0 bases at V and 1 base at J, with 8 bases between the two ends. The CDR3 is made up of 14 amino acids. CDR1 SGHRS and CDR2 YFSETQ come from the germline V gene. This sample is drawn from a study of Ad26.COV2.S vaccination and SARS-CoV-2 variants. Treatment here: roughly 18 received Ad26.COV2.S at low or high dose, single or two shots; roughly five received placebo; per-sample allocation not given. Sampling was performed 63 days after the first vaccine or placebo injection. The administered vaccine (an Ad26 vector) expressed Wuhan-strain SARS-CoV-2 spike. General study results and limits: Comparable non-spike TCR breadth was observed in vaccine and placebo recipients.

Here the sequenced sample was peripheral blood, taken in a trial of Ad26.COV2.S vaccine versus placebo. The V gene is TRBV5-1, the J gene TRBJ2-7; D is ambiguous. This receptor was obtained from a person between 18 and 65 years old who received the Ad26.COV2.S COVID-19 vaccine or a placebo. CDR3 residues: CASSLGYSSYEQYF. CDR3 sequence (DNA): TGCGCCAGCAGCTTGGGGTACAGTTCCTACGAGCAGTACTTC.